The 29 T cell receptor beta chains listed next were all sequenced from one sample in a study of tissue T cells after allogeneic stem cell transplantation (dated by TCRdb to between 2021 and 2023). Library generation was performed with the immunoSEQ multiplex PCR assay. Drawn from immuneACCESS, this table holds only the in-frame rearrangements with V and J called that TCRdb kept. Clones are partly lost; checked studies trace under half to an unresolved V gene and leave the rest unexplained. Present in this sample are around 25,000 clones, roughly nine tenths of which were seen just once. The ten largest clones take up more than 1.5% of the sample. Sample time point, as interpreted from the label and publication: recipient (host-origin) PBMCs collected before allo-HCT. The sequences come from blood, collected before transplantation. Receptors were obtained from a male donor older than 55 who later had graft-versus-host disease after an allogeneic stem cell transplant.

The sample holds a few counts of this clone. This rearrangement joins TRBV6-1 to TRBJ2-2, with no clear D. Germline-derived CDR1 and CDR2 are MNHNS and SASEGT. The CDR3 length is 16 residues. The ends were cut back, 0 bases at V and 5 bases at J, with 13 bases in the middle. CDR3 DNA sequence: TGTGCCAGCAGTGAAGCGCGTTCGGGTTGGACCGGGGAGCTGTTTTTT. Protein product: CASSEARSGWTGELFF.

This rearrangement joins TRBV11-2 to TRBJ2-7; D might be TRBD1 (5 bases). Germline CDR1 reads SGHAT; CDR2 reads FQNNGV. CDR3 length equals 14 residues. Trimming left V 5 bases short and J 6 bases short, with 17 bases between. This CDR3 is CASSTGSLMVEQYF. The DNA for the CDR3 is TGTGCCAGCAGCACAGGAAGCCTGATGGTCGAGCAGTACTTC.

This chain connects TRBV21-1 to TRBJ1-2; TRBD1 is the table's D call and was not checked against the DNA. TRBV21-1 is flagged as a pseudogene. This CDR3 is 16 amino acids long. Written as DNA, the CDR3 is TGTGCCAGCAGCCCGAGGTTGGGACAGGTCTTCTATGGCTACACCTTC. This sequence encodes CASSPRLGQVFYGYTF.

The V gene is TRBV19, the J gene TRBJ2-1; no clear D. The germline CDR1 and CDR2 sequences are LNHDA and SQIVND (reference sequence). This CDR3 has 14 amino acids. V lost 3 bases to trimming and J lost 6 bases, with 12 bases between them. The CDR3: CASSIPQSSNEQFF. The CDR3 nucleotides are TGTGCCAGTAGTATCCCACAATCAAGCAATGAGCAGTTCTTC.

The CDR3 nucleotides are TGTGCCAGCAGTGATGATCCCTTGAAGTACTTC. It translates to CASSDDPLKYF. The genes are TRBV6-4 and TRBJ2-7; D gene ambiguous. Trimming removed 3 bases from V and 11 bases from J, with 11 bases in between. Germline loops: CDR1 MRHNA, CDR2 SNTAGT. The CDR3 sequence is 11 residues long.

V is TRBV20-1 and J is TRBJ2-5, with 7 bases matching TRBD1. This CDR3 spans 14 amino acids. The germline CDR1 and CDR2 sequences are DFQATT and SNEGSKA (reference sequence). After removal of 3 bases from V and 1 base from J, the junction contained 5 bases not matched to a gene. The CDR3 is CSASRGPRQETQYF. CDR3 coding DNA: TGCAGTGCTAGTAGGGGGCCCCGCCAAGAGACCCAGTACTTC.

CDR3: CASSLPGRETQYF. CDR3 in DNA: TGTGCCAGCAGCTTGCCCGGACGAGAGACCCAGTACTTC. This chain connects TRBV5-4 to TRBJ2-5; D gene ambiguous. V gave up 1 base and J gave up 4 bases, with 8 bases separating them. CDR3 length equals 13 residues. Germline-derived CDR1 and CDR2 are SGHNT and YYREEE (reference sequence).

The chain carries TRBV6-1 and TRBJ1-2, with D possibly matching TRBD1 (6 bases). Trimming pared 2 bases from V and 8 bases from J, leaving 12 bases between. The CDR3 is 13 amino acids. Germline loops: CDR1 MNHNS, CDR2 SASEGT. Here the CDR3 reads CASSETYRDGYTF. The CDR3 bases are TGTGCCAGCAGTGAAACCTACAGGGACGGCTACACCTTC.

This chain links TRBV11-1 with TRBJ1-1; D gene uncertain. V was cut by 5 bases and J by 7 bases, with 20 bases left in between. This CDR3 spans 15 amino acids. CDR1 and CDR2 (germline): SGHAT, FQDESV (reference sequence). The CDR3 protein is CASSRLGGTRYEAFF. The DNA of the CDR3 is TGTGCCAGCAGCCGCTTAGGAGGTACCCGTTATGAAGCTTTCTTT.

The chain joins TRBV5-1 to TRBJ2-1; 11 bases map to TRBD2. In germline, CDR1 is SGHRS, CDR2 YFSETQ. This CDR3 region has 15 residues. J lost 7 bases, V lost 2 bases, and 5 bases had no gene match. CDR3 DNA sequence: TGCGCCAGCAGCTTTACTAGCGGGAGAGGAAATGAGCAGTTCTTC. This encodes CASSFTSGRGNEQFF.

The chain carries TRBV20-1 and TRBJ2-1, with TRBD2 as a possible D gene (5 bases). The CDR3 is 14 residues long. V lost 3 bases and J lost 8, with 17 bases in between. CDR1 is DFQATT and CDR2 is SNEGSKA in the germline V gene (reference sequence). The CDR3 here is CSASRVPGSDEQFF. The CDR3 nucleotides read TGCAGTGCTAGTCGAGTTCCGGGGTCGGATGAGCAGTTCTTC.

This sequence joins TRBV3-1 (or the pseudogene TRBV3-2) and TRBJ1-2; 7 bases line up with TRBD1. The germline V gene has CDR1 LGHDT and CDR2 YNNKEL (reference sequence). V lost 3 bases and J lost 5; bases outside the gene matches: 0. This CDR3 has 12 amino acids. The CDR3: CASSQTGYGYTF. For the CDR3, the DNA is TGTGCCAGCAGCCAGACAGGGTATGGCTACACCTTC.

This clone came up a few times. The genes are TRBV20-1 and TRBJ2-3, with 7 bases identical to TRBD1. CDR1 and CDR2 from the germline V gene are DFQATT and SNEGSKA (reference sequence). The CDR3 is 10 residues long. DNA for the CDR3: TGCTCGCAGGGGGTAGATACGCAGTATTTT. Translation: CSQGVDTQYF.

The chain uses TRBV10-1 and TRBJ2-1, with 10 bases identical to TRBD1. This CDR3 spans 17 amino acids. V shed 4 bases, J shed 7 bases, and the junction held 13 bases outside the gene matches. In germline, CDR1 is WNHNN, CDR2 SYGVQD (reference sequence). CDR3 loop: CASSANLAGQGRNEQFF. The CDR3 DNA reads TGCGCCAGCAGTGCGAACCTTGCGGGACAGGGGAGGAATGAGCAGTTCTTC.

V gene TRBV6-6 combines with J gene TRBJ1-4, with TRBD1 matching 7 bases. Germline V gene sequence: CDR1 MNHNY, CDR2 SVGAGI (reference sequence). The junction had 19 bases not matched to a gene; V was cut back by 5 bases and J by 16 bases. The CDR3 extends over 15 amino acids. The DNA of the CDR3 is TGTGCCAGCAGTCAGGGACAGAAGAGACTAGCGTTCCGGTTTTTT. It encodes CASSQGQKRLAFRFF.

The chain couples TRBV4-3 to TRBJ2-5; 9 positions agree with TRBD2. The length of the CDR3 is 16 residues. Germline V gene sequence: CDR1 LGHNA, CDR2 YSLEER. The junction had 4 bases not matched to a gene; V was cut back by 0 bases and J by 2 bases. The CDR3: CASSQDWLAGQETQYF. The CDR3 DNA reads as TGCGCCAGCAGCCAAGATTGGCTAGCGGGGCAAGAGACCCAGTACTTC.

The chain is built from TRBV6-5 and TRBJ2-7; 7 bases fit TRBD1. V dropped 10 bases and J dropped 3; count of bases not matched to a gene: 9. The germline V gene encodes CDR1 MNHEY and CDR2 SVGAGI. The CDR3 is made up of 13 amino acids. The CDR3 loop is CATTDRQGYEQYF. DNA for the CDR3: TGTGCCACAACCGACAGACAGGGCTACGAGCAGTACTTC.

CDR3 sequence reads: CASSRGVSANYGYTF. Here the CDR3 DNA reads TGTGCCAGCAGCCGAGGCGTTTCAGCTAACTATGGCTACACCTTC. J is TRBJ1-2 and V is TRBV14; D gene unclear. Trimming shortened V by 4 bases and J by 0 bases, and 12 bases separated the two germline ends. CDR3 size: 15 residues. Germline assignment: CDR1 SGHDN and CDR2 FVKESK.

V usage is TRBV4-2 and J usage is TRBJ2-3, with 8 nucleotides matching TRBD1. Looked up from germline, CDR1 is LGHNA and CDR2 is YNFKEQ. J lost 6 bases, V lost 4 bases, and 12 bases had no gene match. This CDR3 comprises 16 residues. The CDR3 here is CASSPDGTGGGDTQYF. The DNA of the CDR3 is TGTGCCAGCAGCCCGGATGGGACAGGCGGAGGGGATACGCAGTATTTT.

V usage is TRBV7-9 and J usage is TRBJ2-1; the match to TRBD2 covers 11 bases. The CDR3 totals 14 residues. After removal of 6 bases from V and 10 bases from J, the junction contained 8 bases not matched to a gene. Germline-derived CDR1 and CDR2 are SEHNR and FQNEAQ (reference sequence). The chain's CDR3 is CASRPGLAVEEQFF. The DNA for the CDR3 is TGTGCCAGCAGGCCGGGACTAGCGGTGGAAGAGCAGTTCTTC.

A single count supports this clone. The V gene is TRBV5-1, the J gene TRBJ2-1; 12 bases line up with TRBD2. The CDR3 is 14 residues long. Trimming removed 4 bases from V and 7 bases from J; junction bases left unmatched: 3. Germline CDR1 reads SGHRS; CDR2 reads YFSETQ. The CDR3 bases are TGCGCCAGCAGCGGAGGACTAGCGGGGAATGAGCAGTTCTTC. Encoded protein: CASSGGLAGNEQFF.

V and J are TRBV28 and TRBJ2-2; D is unclear. With 5 bases removed from V and 3 bases from J, the gap between germline ends came to 4 bases. CDR3 length: 12 residues. The germline V gene encodes CDR1 MDHEN and CDR2 SYDVKM. Here the CDR3 reads CASSLYTGELFF. Here the CDR3 DNA reads TGTGCCAGCAGTCTATACACCGGGGAGCTGTTTTTT.

V is TRBV27 and J is TRBJ1-2; D gene uncertain. Trimming took off 5 bases at V and 5 bases at J, with 15 bases between the two ends. There are 14 residues in the CDR3. CDR1 is MNHEY, CDR2 SMNVEV, per germline (reference sequence). The CDR3 sequence: CASSLGRYGYGYTF. The CDR3 DNA reads as TGTGCCAGCAGTCTAGGACGTTACGGTTATGGCTACACCTTC.

This sequence joins TRBV19 and TRBJ2-6; TRBD1 might be the D (6 bases). V lost 8 bases, J lost 4 bases, and 15 bases lay in between. The germline CDR1 and CDR2 sequences are LNHDA and SQIVND (reference sequence). This CDR3 is built from 15 residues. CDR3 region: CASWDTGVGANVLTF. The CDR3 coding sequence is TGTGCCAGTTGGGACACTGGGGTCGGGGCCAACGTCCTGACTTTC.

This sequence joins TRBV18 and TRBJ1-5; D remains ambiguous. The V gene's germline CDR1 is KGHSH and CDR2 LQKENI. The CDR3 covers 16 residues. Trimming shortened V by 6 bases and J by 1 base, and 16 bases separated the two germline ends. DNA of the CDR3: TGTGCCAGCTCGCAGGCAGGCCCGGGGAGCAATCAGCCCCAGCATTTT. It is translated as CASSQAGPGSNQPQHF.

The CDR3 reads CAWSVGLAGDNEQFF. The CDR3 nucleotides read TGTGCCTGGAGTGTGGGACTAGCGGGGGACAATGAGCAGTTCTTC. This chain uses TRBV30 with TRBJ2-1; the match to TRBD2 covers 14 bases. The V and J ends lost 0 bases and 5 bases, in that order; junction bases with no gene match: 0. The CDR3 length is 15 residues. In germline, CDR1 is GTSNPN, CDR2 SVGIG (reference sequence).

The chain joins TRBV10-2 to TRBJ1-2, with TRBD1 as a possible D gene (5 bases). The ends were cut back, 0 bases at V and 4 bases at J, with 15 bases in the middle. The CDR3 runs 16 residues. The germline V gene has CDR1 WSHSY and CDR2 SAAADI. This CDR3 is CASSESQGVVVYGYTF. The CDR3 DNA sequence: TGCGCCAGCAGTGAGTCCCAGGGCGTTGTGGTCTATGGCTACACCTTC.

This clone occurred a few times. This chain uses TRBV6-5 with TRBJ1-2, with TRBD1 matching over 11 bases. V lost 7 bases and J lost 8; bases outside the gene matches: 9. Germline V lookup: CDR1 MNHEY, CDR2 SVGAGI. CDR3 length equals 14 residues. The CDR3 coding sequence is TGTGCCAGCACCAAAGGACAGGGGGCTTACGGCTACACCTTC. It specifies CASTKGQGAYGYTF.

The chain employs TRBV4-3 and TRBJ1-4; D might be TRBD1 (5 bases). V was pared by 0 bases and J by 6 bases, with 14 bases between. The CDR3 length is 16 residues. Germline values: CDR1 LGHNA, CDR2 YSLEER. DNA of the CDR3: TGCGCCAGCAGCCAAGAATGGTCGGGGGTGTATGAAAAACTGTTTTTT. Translating gives CASSQEWSGVYEKLFF.